These T cell receptor beta chains were read from a single sample in a study of cytomegalovirus exposure and HLA in healthy donors. Clones were sequenced by immunoSEQ multiplex PCR, and TCRdb holds only the in-frame ones, with some missing. The table includes 95,000 to 130,000 clones, under 90% detected once. Sequencing input: PBMCs. The receptors stem from a woman between 25 and 40 years old in good health and CMV-seronegative. Each CDR3 is given with its conserved first and last residue. The D gene is left open where the match is weak. Size is omitted from some rows. Given values are once, few, many or a class for expanded clones.

TGTGCCAGTAGTACCCGTGGAGGGGCTGGGGCCAACGTCCTGACTTTC	CASSTRGGAGANVLTF	-	-	TRBJ2-6	TRBV19
TGTGCCATCAGTGAGACAGAGGCGGGTCAGCCCCAGCATTTT	CAISETEAGQPQHF	-	-	TRBJ1-5	TRBV10-3
TGTGCCAGCAGCTTGGGCCAGGGACAGGGTGGGGGCTACACCTTC	CASSLGQGQGGGYTF	-	TRBD1	TRBJ1-2	TRBV7-3
TGTGCCAGCAGGACCGGCGCAGCGGGGAGGAATGAGCAGTTCTTC	CASRTGAAGRNEQFF	-	TRBD2	TRBJ2-1	TRBV28
TGTGCCAGCAGCTTACCAGGGCCGGCCAGTGGCGCCAAAAACATTCAGTACTTC	CASSLPGPASGAKNIQYF	-	-	TRBJ2-4	TRBV7-9
TGTGCCAGCAGCTTAAAACAGGGGTCGAACACTGAAGCTTTCTTT	CASSLKQGSNTEAFF	-	TRBD1	TRBJ1-1	TRBV7-7
TGTGCCAGCAGCCCCCAACCGGGCTACGAGCAGTACTTC	CASSPQPGYEQYF	-	-	TRBJ2-7	TRBV14
TGTGCCAGCAGTTCCCTAGGGGCCAATGAGCAGTTCTTC	CASSSLGANEQFF	-	-	TRBJ2-1	TRBV27
TGCGCCAGCAGCTTTGGTGATACAGGAGATGGCTACACCTTC	CASSFGDTGDGYTF	once	-	TRBJ1-2	TRBV5-1
TGTGCCAGCAGCGCCTACGACAGCATTTATGGCTACACCTTC	CASSAYDSIYGYTF	-	-	TRBJ1-2	TRBV9
TGTGCCAGCAGCCTCCGGAGCCCGGCCCCAAAGACCCAGTACTTC	CASSLRSPAPKTQYF	-	-	TRBJ2-5	TRBV5-6
TGCGCCAGCAGCTTGGGACACAACTATGGCTACACCTTC	CASSLGHNYGYTF	-	-	TRBJ1-2	TRBV5-1
TGTGCCAGCTCAGCTGGGGACAGGGCTCATGGCTACACCTTC	CASSAGDRAHGYTF	-	TRBD1	TRBJ1-2	TRBV18
TGTGCCAGCAGTTCGACAGGGACCTCCTCCTACGAGCAGTACTTC	CASSSTGTSSYEQYF	-	TRBD1	TRBJ2-7	TRBV27
TGTGCCAGCAGTGAGAACAGTGATAATTCACCCCTCCACTTT	CASSENSDNSPLHF	-	-	TRBJ1-6	TRBV6-4
TGTGCCAGCAGTACTTCCTACGAGCAGTACTTC	CASSTSYEQYF	-	-	TRBJ2-7	TRBV27
TGTGCCAGCAGCGGGGGACTAGCGAGTACTAATGAGCAGTTCTTC	CASSGGLASTNEQFF	-	TRBD2	TRBJ2-1	TRBV7-6
TGTGCCATCGACACCGGGGAGCTGTTTTTT	CAIDTGELFF	-	-	TRBJ2-2	TRBV28
TGTGCCAGTAGTATAGATCAGGAACTTAACACCGGGGAGCTGTTTTTT	CASSIDQELNTGELFF	-	-	TRBJ2-2	TRBV19
TGTGCCAGCAGGGGAGGAGGGACAGCTGGGGCCAACGTCCTGACTTTC	CASRGGGTAGANVLTF	-	-	TRBJ2-6	TRBV7-2
TGCGCCAGCAGCTTGGAAAGCGTCAGGGCCAGTGGCTACACCTTC	CASSLESVRASGYTF	-	-	TRBJ1-2	TRBV5-1
TGTGCCAGCAGTTTCGGGACTAGGATTTACAATGAGCAGTTCTTC	CASSFGTRIYNEQFF	-	TRBD2	TRBJ2-1	TRBV27
TGTGCCACTACCGGGACAGGGGGTTGGAACACTGAAGCTTTCTTT	CATTGTGGWNTEAFF	-	TRBD1	TRBJ1-1	TRBV19
TGTGCCACGCTTCCGGGGACTAGCGAAGAGACCCAGTACTTC	CATLPGTSEETQYF	-	TRBD2	TRBJ2-5	TRBV10-3
TGTGCCTGGAGACTGAACCAGGGGCTCTATGGCTACACCTTC	CAWRLNQGLYGYTF	-	-	TRBJ1-2	TRBV30
TGCGCCAGCAGCTCGGGCCTTTGGCGGGAGCGACAATTGAACACCGGGGAGCTGTTTTTT	CASSSGLWRERQLNTGELFF	-	TRBD2	TRBJ2-2	TRBV5-1
TGTGCCAGCAGCTACCTGGGCGCAAGAGGAGGGGGCTACACCTTC	CASSYLGARGGGYTF	-	-	TRBJ1-2	TRBV5-4
TGTGCCAGCAGTGAACGGGGACTAGCGGGAGTTCGCACAGATACGCAGTATTTT	CASSERGLAGVRTDTQYF	once	TRBD2	TRBJ2-3	TRBV25-1
TGTGCCGGCAGTCCCGGGACTAGCGGGATCGATGAGCAGTTCTTC	CAGSPGTSGIDEQFF	-	TRBD2	TRBJ2-1	TRBV2
TGTGCCAGCAGCTCCGGGACTAGTTGGACCCAGTACTTC	CASSSGTSWTQYF	-	TRBD2	TRBJ2-5	TRBV11-2
TGTGCCAGCAGCCCCTACCCTTTGGACAGACGCTTCGAGCAGTACTTC	CASSPYPLDRRFEQYF	once	-	TRBJ2-7	TRBV11-2
TGTGCCAGCAGCGTAGTAAACGGGTCGAGCTACACCTTC	CASSVVNGSSYTF	-	-	TRBJ1-2	TRBV9
TGTGCCAGCAGCTTAAGGCCCGGGAACGAGCAGTACTTC	CASSLRPGNEQYF	-	-	TRBJ2-7	TRBV7-3
TGTGCCAGCAGCACAGGGACAGGGGGTACGAATCAGCCCCAGCATTTT	CASSTGTGGTNQPQHF	-	TRBD1	TRBJ1-5	TRBV7-9
TGTGCCAGCAGCCCAGGGGACAGGGGAGGGCAAGAGACCCAGTACTTC	CASSPGDRGGQETQYF	-	TRBD1	TRBJ2-5	TRBV11-2
TGTGCCAGCAGCTTGGGGGCGGCCACAGATACGCAGTATTTT	CASSLGAATDTQYF	-	-	TRBJ2-3	TRBV7-9
TGTGCCAGCAGAGGGACAGGGGCTTACAATGAGCAGTTCTTC	CASRGTGAYNEQFF	once	TRBD1	TRBJ2-1	TRBV6-5
TGTGCCAGCACCTCATTGGCTTACGGAAACACCATATATTTT	CASTSLAYGNTIYF	-	-	TRBJ1-3	TRBV6-5
TGTGCCAGCAGCTTCTTCACCGGGAGGGCCCCTGAGCAGTTCTTC	CASSFFTGRAPEQFF	-	TRBD2	TRBJ2-1	TRBV11-2
TGTGCCAGCAGCCCGGGACTAGCGGGAGACCTTTCCGGGGAGCTGTTTTTT	CASSPGLAGDLSGELFF	-	TRBD2	TRBJ2-2	TRBV13
TGTGCCAGTAGCCTTATAGAGGACTATGGCTACACCTTC	CASSLIEDYGYTF	once	-	TRBJ1-2	TRBV19
TGTGCCAGCAGTTACCGTACAGGGAACACTGAAGCTTTCTTT	CASSYRTGNTEAFF	-	-	TRBJ1-1	TRBV6-5
TGTGCCAGTAGTACTATAACACTTCGGGGGGCGGTGGATCAGCCCCAGCATTTT	CASSTITLRGAVDQPQHF	few	-	TRBJ1-5	TRBV19
TGTGCCAGCAGCGAGGGGGGGCCTCAGCCCCAGCATTTT	CASSEGGPQPQHF	-	-	TRBJ1-5	TRBV11-2
TGTGCCAGCAGTTTAGACCGGGATGAGCAGTTCTTC	CASSLDRDEQFF	-	-	TRBJ2-1	TRBV28
TGTGCCAGCAGTCCGGTCGAGATTCCGAACACTGAAGCTTTCTTT	CASSPVEIPNTEAFF	few	-	TRBJ1-1	TRBV28
TGTGCCAGCAGCCAAGGACTAGCGGGAGGGCCTAGCACAGATACGCAGTATTTT	CASSQGLAGGPSTDTQYF	medium-sized	TRBD2	TRBJ2-3	TRBV4-2
TGTGCCAGCAGCTTAATGGGGGGGTGGGCCTCTGGGGCCAACGTCCTGACTTTC	CASSLMGGWASGANVLTF	few	TRBD2	TRBJ2-6	TRBV7-9
TGTGCCAGCAGCTTAATCCGCGCAGATACGCAGTATTTT	CASSLIRADTQYF	-	-	TRBJ2-3	TRBV7-3
TGTGCCAGCAGGGTTGGAGGCAATCAGCCCCAGCATTTT	CASRVGGNQPQHF	-	-	TRBJ1-5	TRBV6-1
TGTGCCAGCAGCTTGGCAGGGACAGGGTCGTACGAGCAGTACTTC	CASSLAGTGSYEQYF	-	TRBD1	TRBJ2-7	TRBV5-6